Sequencing of this TCR beta chain was carried out in a study of blood T cell repertoires in COVID-19. Study-wide context: There were acute and convalescent COVID-19 samples, and they came from the United States, Italy and Spain.

This table comes from immunoSEQ multiplex PCR, and its TCRdb copy is limited to in-frame clones, with some not included. The table lists tens of thousands of clones, about 91% of them singletons. Germline V gene data show CDR1 as KGHSH and CDR2 as LQKENI. V lost 5 bases, J lost 1 base, and 13 bases lay in between. The CDR3 is 15 amino acids. The chain carries TRBV18 and TRBJ2-3, with TRBD1 as a possible D gene (5 bases). The sequenced material came from peripheral blood. The origin of this receptor is a human donor with active COVID-19. The donor label of this sample is uncertain. CDR3 nucleotides: TGTGCCAGCTCAGTGAGGCAAGGGGGCACAGATACGCAGTATTTT. Translation: CASSVRQGGTDTQYF.